The sequence of this T cell receptor beta chain was determined in a study of cytomegalovirus exposure and HLA in healthy donors. The V segment lost 6 bases and the J segment 1 base; nucleotides outside the gene matches: 5. The CDR3 covers 14 residues. Germline assignment: CDR1 LNHDA and CDR2 SQIVND (reference sequence). Donors came from a validation cohort of about 110 subjects, distinct from the first 666-subject cohort. Here immunoSEQ multiplex PCR was the method, and the copy in TCRdb shows in-frame clones only, minus some. The table records some 130,000 clones, roughly 87% of them present only once. Remarks on this clone: What it recognizes is unknown.

Points from the study as a whole: While the bulk of TCR sequences proved rare, some public TCRs turned up in many donors.

The sequencing sample was made of PBMCs. The V and J genes are TRBV19 and TRBJ1-1; 7 nucleotides match TRBD1. The sequence came from a woman aged 18-29 years in good health and CMV-seronegative. Here the CDR3 DNA reads TGTGCCAGTAGCCTGGGACAGACGAACACTGAAGCTTTCTTT. It specifies CASSLGQTNTEAFF.